This is a list of T cell receptor beta chains from one sample in a study of T cells after somatic rescue of genetic block. Using immunoSEQ multiplex PCR, the repertoire was profiled, and TCRdb retains in-frame clones only, with some absent. The sample carries over 10,000 clones, roughly 73% recorded once. The sample comprised peripheral blood mononuclear cells (PBMCs). These receptors all stem from a boy younger than 18. Both conserved end residues are part of each CDR3. The D gene is left open where the match is weak. Rows may omit the clone size; those that give it use once, few, many or a size class.

clone_size d_call j_call v_call cdr3_nt cdr3_aa
NA TRBD1 TRBJ1-2 TRBV5-1 TGCGCCAGCAGCGCAGGGACAGGAGGAGGCTACACCTTC CASSAGTGGGYTF
NA TRBD2 TRBJ2-5 TRBV6-5 TGTGCCAGCCGACTAGCGGGAGTCCAAGAGACCCAGTACTTC CASRLAGVQETQYF
NA NA TRBJ2-1 TRBV11-2 TGTGCCAGCAGCTTCCGGGGGAAGGGGCCTGCCCACAATGAGCAGTTCTTC CASSFRGKGPAHNEQFF
NA TRBD1 TRBJ2-2 TRBV9 TGTGCCAGCAGCGTAGGCAGGGGGCGGCCGAGGGGCGGGGAGCTGTTTTTT CASSVGRGRPRGGELFF
NA TRBD2 TRBJ2-1 TRBV5-1 TGCGCCAGCAGCTTGGTTACTAGCGGGAGGAGTGAGCAGTTCTTC CASSLVTSGRSEQFF
NA NA TRBJ2-5 TRBV6-5 TGTGCCAGCAGTTACTCGATTGGGGATGAGACCCAGTACTTC CASSYSIGDETQYF
once NA TRBJ2-7 TRBV28 TGTGCCAGCAGCCCCTCTGGGATGCCACGACTAGGGGGATACTCCTACGAGCAGTACTTC CASSPSGMPRLGGYSYEQYF
NA NA TRBJ2-7 TRBV19 TGTGCCAGTAAACAGGCGCCAAACGAGCAGTACTTC CASKQAPNEQYF
few NA TRBJ2-2 TRBV2 TGTGCCAGCAGAGCAGTGGTTGTTCTCACCGGGGAGCTGTTTTTT CASRAVVVLTGELFF
NA TRBD2 TRBJ2-7 TRBV6-5 TGTGCCAGCAGCGGACTAGCGGAATCCTACGAGCAGTACTTC CASSGLAESYEQYF
NA TRBD1 TRBJ1-5 TRBV7-8 TGTGCCAGCAGCCCCCGACAGGGCTTCAATCAGCCCCAGCATTTT CASSPRQGFNQPQHF
NA TRBD2 TRBJ2-5 TRBV5-1 TGCGCCAGCAGCCCTGGCTTAGCGGGGAGCCTCCAAGAGACCCAGTACTTC CASSPGLAGSLQETQYF
once TRBD2 TRBJ2-7 TRBV28 TGTGCCAGCAGTTTGGGGGGGTACTACGAGCAGTACTTC CASSLGGYYEQYF
once TRBD1 TRBJ2-7 TRBV29-1 TGCAGCGCTAAGTCCGGGACAGGGGCTTTCTACGGGCAGTACTTC CSAKSGTGAFYGQYF
NA NA TRBJ2-7 TRBV7-3 TGTGCCAGCAGCTTATCTGGGGGCGAGCAGTACTTC CASSLSGGEQYF
few TRBD2 TRBJ2-7 TRBV5-6 TGTGCCAGCAGCGCGGGACTAGCGGGACCCTACGAGCAGTACTTC CASSAGLAGPYEQYF
NA TRBD2 TRBJ2-7 TRBV9 TGTGCCAGCAGCGTAGCACTAGCGGGAGTCTACGAGCAGTACTTC CASSVALAGVYEQYF
NA NA TRBJ1-5 TRBV5-6 TGTGCCAGCAGCTTGGGGGATCAGCCCCAGCATTTT CASSLGDQPQHF
NA NA TRBJ1-5 TRBV19 TGTGCCAGTAGTCAGACAGGCTGGGATCAGCCCCAGCATTTT CASSQTGWDQPQHF
NA NA TRBJ2-2 TRBV5-1 TGCGCCAGCAGCTTTCAGGGGCGCGGCACCGGGGAGCTGTTTTTT CASSFQGRGTGELFF
few TRBD2 TRBJ2-3 TRBV5-6 TGTGCCAGCAGCCTCGGGGGGAGGGCCCCATCGGATACGCAGTATTTT CASSLGGRAPSDTQYF
NA TRBD2 TRBJ2-7 TRBV18 TGTGCCAGCTCACCTTCGGGACTAGCGTCGATCGAGCAGTACTTC CASSPSGLASIEQYF
NA TRBD1 TRBJ1-1 TRBV4-2 TGTGCCAGCAGCTTGGCGGGACAGGGGCCGTGGAACACTGAAGCTTTCTTT CASSLAGQGPWNTEAFF
NA NA TRBJ2-1 TRBV4-2 TGTGCCAGCAGCCTTCCAGGGACAAACAATGAGCAGTTCTTC CASSLPGTNNEQFF
NA TRBD1 TRBJ2-5 TRBV30 TGTGCCTGGAGGGGGACAGGGCATATCCAAGAGACCCAGTACTTC CAWRGTGHIQETQYF
NA NA TRBJ1-5 TRBV28 TGTGCCAGCAGTTTGGACCGGAGCCAGCCCCAGCATTTT CASSLDRSQPQHF
NA TRBD1 TRBJ2-7 TRBV30 TGTGCCTGGGTCGGACAGGGGGCCGAGCAGTACTTC CAWVGQGAEQYF
NA NA TRBJ2-5 TRBV6-7 TGTGCCAGCAGTTACTCGAGGGGCCAAGAGACCCAGTACTTC CASSYSRGQETQYF
NA TRBD2 TRBJ2-3 TRBV9 TGTGCCAGCAACCCTAGCGGGAGGGACACAGATACGCAGTATTTT CASNPSGRDTDTQYF
NA NA TRBJ1-2 TRBV5-8 TGTGCCAGCAGCCACAGCTCCCTCAGGAACTATGGCTACACCTTC CASSHSSLRNYGYTF
once NA TRBJ2-5 TRBV2 TGTGCCAGCAGTGAATATGCGGGTTTGGGGACCCAGTACTTC CASSEYAGLGTQYF
NA TRBD1 TRBJ1-2 TRBV10-3 TGTGCCATCAGTATTCGAATCTATGTCAAGGGACAGGATAACTATGGCTACACCTTC CAISIRIYVKGQDNYGYTF
NA NA TRBJ1-6 TRBV14 TGTGCCAGCAGCCTCGGGCCAGGGTCTTCCTATAATTCACCCCTCCACTTT CASSLGPGSSYNSPLHF
few NA TRBJ1-5 TRBV9 TGTGCCAGCAGCGTAGGCCCGCCATCATGGAATCAGCCCCAGCATTTT CASSVGPPSWNQPQHF
few NA TRBJ2-3 TRBV5-1 TGCGCCAGCAGCTTGTTACAGGGCACAGATACGCAGTATTTT CASSLLQGTDTQYF
once NA TRBJ1-1 TRBV5-1 TGCGCCAGCAGCTTGTTATACGCGGGACAGAACACTGAAGCTTTCTTT CASSLLYAGQNTEAFF
few TRBD1 TRBJ1-2 TRBV18 TGTGCCAGCTCACCGGGACAGGGAAAAGGCTACACCTTC CASSPGQGKGYTF
NA TRBD1 TRBJ2-3 TRBV25-1 TGTGCCAGCACAACGACCGGGACAGGGCAGTATTTT CASTTTGTGQYF
once NA TRBJ2-5 TRBV6-5 TGTGCCAGCAGTTACGCGGGACTTCGGGGCGAGACCCAGTACTTC CASSYAGLRGETQYF
NA TRBD2 TRBJ2-5 TRBV7-9 TGTGCCAGCAGCCCCAGCGGGGATAAAGAGACCCAGTACTTC CASSPSGDKETQYF
NA NA TRBJ1-3 TRBV4-1 TGCGCCAGCAGCCAAGTCCACAGGCCAGAAGGAAACACCATATATTTT CASSQVHRPEGNTIYF
NA TRBD2 TRBJ2-1 TRBV18 TGTGCCAGCTCACCGGGACTAGCGGGAGTTGGCATCAATGAGCAGTTCTTC CASSPGLAGVGINEQFF
NA NA TRBJ2-3 TRBV30 TGTGCCTGGAGTGTACGAACGATAGATACGCAGTATTTT CAWSVRTIDTQYF
NA TRBD1 TRBJ2-7 TRBV11-1 TGTGCCAGCAGCTTAGGGACAGGGTTCTACGAGCAGTACTTC CASSLGTGFYEQYF
few NA TRBJ2-2 TRBV9 TGTGCCAGCAGCGTAGACGCAGCGAACACCGGGGAGCTGTTTTTT CASSVDAANTGELFF
NA TRBD1 TRBJ2-2 TRBV7-9 TGTGCCAGCAGCTTATACCCCAGGGGGCTAAACACCGGGGAGCTGTTTTTT CASSLYPRGLNTGELFF
NA TRBD1 TRBJ1-2 TRBV6-1 TGTGCCAGCAGTACCGGGACAGGGGACGTCTATGGCTACACCTTC CASSTGTGDVYGYTF
NA TRBD1 TRBJ2-7 TRBV19 TGTGCCAGTAGTATAGATGAAAGGGGGCGGGCCTACGAGCAGTACTTC CASSIDERGRAYEQYF